Given below is one TCR beta chain in context. The antigen remains unidentified. These data belong to a study of CD8 T cells in ankylosing spondylitis. General study findings and limits: Matched ankylosing spondylitis synovial fluid reportedly contained a significantly enriched population of disease-linked clones.

For TCR beta, libraries came from quantitative 5'-RACE with molecular barcodes. TCRdb reprocessed the 5' RACE reads with MiXCR, giving one entry per CDR3 protein. The sample records a few hundred thousand distinct CDR3 sequences, about 10% being singletons. V lost 0 bases and J lost 3; bases outside the gene matches: 10. In germline, CDR1 is LGHNA, CDR2 YNFKEQ. The CDR3 has 18 amino acids. This clonotype originated in a male donor with ankylosing spondylitis or in good health (not recorded which). This chain connects TRBV4-2 to TRBJ2-3; 9 positions match TRBD2. The specimen sequenced was blood, either unsorted or a sorted T cell fraction (not recorded which). CDR3 in amino acids: CASSQDPSGTASTDTQYF. The CDR3 DNA is TGTGCCAGCAGCCAAGATCCTAGCGGGACCGCGAGTACAGATACGCAGTATTTT.